These T cell receptor beta chains were read from a single sample in a study of blood T cells in healthy people across ages. TCRdb used MiXCR to reprocess the 5' RACE reads, holding one entry per CDR3 protein. The table lists roughly 800,000 distinct CDR3 sequences, roughly 64% of them singletons. The sequencing input was blood. The receptors were gathered from a man aged 25-40 years in good health. Both conserved end residues are part of each CDR3. The D gene is left open where the match is weak. Clone size is not always given. Where it is, it says once, few, many or a class for expanded clones.

J gene: TRBJ2-7; V gene: TRBV4-3; clone size: few; D gene: -; CDR3 DNA: TGCGCCAGCAGCCGCCAAGTAACAGCAGGCGACGAGCAGTACTTC; CDR3 protein: CASSRQVTAGDEQYF
J gene: TRBJ1-6; V gene: TRBV11-2; clone size: -; D gene: -; CDR3 DNA: TGTGCCAGCAGCTTAGATTTTGGGGAAAGCTCCTATAATTCACCCCTCCACTTT; CDR3 protein: CASSLDFGESSYNSPLHF
J gene: TRBJ2-1; V gene: TRBV18; clone size: -; D gene: -; CDR3 DNA: TGTGCCAGCTCACCACTGCATAACAATGAGCAGTTCTTC; CDR3 protein: CASSPLHNNEQFF
J gene: TRBJ2-7; V gene: TRBV21-1; clone size: -; D gene: -; CDR3 DNA: TGTGCCAGCATCCAGGCCGACTTTACGGGGCAGTACTTC; CDR3 protein: CASIQADFTGQYF
J gene: TRBJ1-2; V gene: TRBV6-5; clone size: -; D gene: -; CDR3 DNA: TGTGCCAGCAGGACAGAGGGGGGCGCGATTAACTATGGCTACACCTTC; CDR3 protein: CASRTEGGAINYGYTF
J gene: TRBJ2-6; V gene: TRBV14; clone size: -; D gene: -; CDR3 DNA: TGTGCCAGCAGCCAAGTAAGGACTGGGGCCAACGTCCTGACTTTC; CDR3 protein: CASSQVRTGANVLTF
J gene: TRBJ2-5; V gene: TRBV7-9; clone size: -; D gene: -; CDR3 DNA: TGTGCCAGCAGCTTATTCTCCGGAACAGTCCACAATGAGCAGTACTTC; CDR3 protein: CASSLFSGTVHNEQYF
J gene: TRBJ2-7; V gene: TRBV12-3/TRBV12-4; clone size: -; D gene: TRBD1; CDR3 DNA: TGTGCCAGCCGGGACAGCGAGTACGAGCAGTACTTC; CDR3 protein: CASRDSEYEQYF
J gene: TRBJ2-3; V gene: TRBV4-2; clone size: -; D gene: TRBD2; CDR3 DNA: TGTGCCAGCAGCCAAGATCTAGCGGGGGGCACAGATACGCAGTATTTT; CDR3 protein: CASSQDLAGGTDTQYF
J gene: TRBJ2-5; V gene: TRBV6-6; clone size: -; D gene: -; CDR3 DNA: TGTGCCAGCAGACCGGGGGAAGGGACCCAGTACTTC; CDR3 protein: CASRPGEGTQYF
J gene: TRBJ1-2; V gene: TRBV7-8; clone size: once; D gene: -; CDR3 DNA: TGTGCCAGCAGCTTAGCGAGATGGGACGGTAGAGCCACCTTC; CDR3 protein: CASSLARWDGRATF
J gene: TRBJ2-7; V gene: TRBV7-9; clone size: -; D gene: -; CDR3 DNA: TGTGCCAGCGGCCAGGGCGAGCAGTACTTC; CDR3 protein: CASGQGEQYF
J gene: TRBJ2-5; V gene: TRBV29-1; clone size: -; D gene: -; CDR3 DNA: TGCAGCGTAGCTGACACGTTCGCTGAGACCCAGTACTTC; CDR3 protein: CSVADTFAETQYF
J gene: TRBJ2-7; V gene: TRBV2; clone size: -; D gene: TRBD1; CDR3 DNA: TGTGCCAGCAGTGTGGGACAGGGTGGTGGGGAGCAGTACTTC; CDR3 protein: CASSVGQGGGEQYF
J gene: TRBJ2-5; V gene: TRBV4-1; clone size: -; D gene: TRBD2; CDR3 DNA: TGCGCCAGCAGCAATAGCGGGAGAGGCGGAGGTTTACAAGAGACCCAGTACTTC; CDR3 protein: CASSNSGRGGGLQETQYF
J gene: TRBJ2-5; V gene: TRBV20-1; clone size: -; D gene: -; CDR3 DNA: TGCAGTGCTAGTCCCCAACCCCTAGAGACCCAGTACTTC; CDR3 protein: CSASPQPLETQYF
J gene: TRBJ2-3; V gene: TRBV5-6; clone size: few; D gene: -; CDR3 DNA: TGTGCCAGCAGCTTGGAGAGCCAACCCTACACAGATACGCAGTATTTT; CDR3 protein: CASSLESQPYTDTQYF
J gene: TRBJ1-2; V gene: TRBV7-2; clone size: -; D gene: -; CDR3 DNA: TGTGCCAGCAGCTTAGAGGGGGGGGGTACGGTTTATGGCTACACCTTC; CDR3 protein: CASSLEGGGTVYGYTF
J gene: TRBJ2-1; V gene: TRBV4-2; clone size: few; D gene: -; CDR3 DNA: TGTGCCAGCAGCCAAGAGGGGCAGGAGAGCTCCTACAATGAGCAGTTCTTC; CDR3 protein: CASSQEGQESSYNEQFF
J gene: TRBJ2-5; V gene: TRBV3-1; clone size: -; D gene: -; CDR3 DNA: TGTGCCAGCAGCCAAGAATCGGTAGGGACCCAGTACTTC; CDR3 protein: CASSQESVGTQYF
J gene: TRBJ1-2; V gene: TRBV5-8; clone size: -; D gene: -; CDR3 DNA: TGTGCCAGCAGCATGGGGGAGAATGGCTACACCTTC; CDR3 protein: CASSMGENGYTF
J gene: TRBJ2-1; V gene: TRBV28; clone size: few; D gene: TRBD2; CDR3 DNA: TGTGCCAGCAGTTTGACCACTAGCGGGCAATACAATGAGCAGTTCTTC; CDR3 protein: CASSLTTSGQYNEQFF
J gene: TRBJ2-7; V gene: TRBV6-6; clone size: -; D gene: -; CDR3 DNA: TGTGCCAGCAGCCTGCTTTCAGGGACGGCCTACGAGCAGTACTTC; CDR3 protein: CASSLLSGTAYEQYF
J gene: TRBJ2-1; V gene: TRBV7-2; clone size: -; D gene: -; CDR3 DNA: TGTGCCAGCAGCTTATGGGGCGGGACCTACAATGAGCAGTTCTTC; CDR3 protein: CASSLWGGTYNEQFF
J gene: TRBJ1-2; V gene: TRBV19; clone size: -; D gene: -; CDR3 DNA: TGTGCCAGTAGTATAGATCACGACGTTGGGGGGCGAAACTATGGCTACACCTTC; CDR3 protein: CASSIDHDVGGRNYGYTF
J gene: TRBJ1-5; V gene: TRBV2; clone size: -; D gene: -; CDR3 DNA: TGTGCCAGCCACAGGGTCCGCAATCAGCCCCAGCATTTT; CDR3 protein: CASHRVRNQPQHF
J gene: TRBJ2-3; V gene: TRBV29-1; clone size: -; D gene: -; CDR3 DNA: TGCAGCGGACGGCGGGACACCAGCACAGATACGCAGTATTTT; CDR3 protein: CSGRRDTSTDTQYF
J gene: TRBJ1-5; V gene: TRBV6-5; clone size: -; D gene: -; CDR3 DNA: TGTGCCGGCAGTTACTCTGCCAAGACCCAGCCCCAGCATTTT; CDR3 protein: CAGSYSAKTQPQHF
J gene: TRBJ2-3; V gene: TRBV6-6; clone size: -; D gene: -; CDR3 DNA: TGTGCCAGCAGGCCAGGCCTCGGAAGAACAGATACGCAGTATTTT; CDR3 protein: CASRPGLGRTDTQYF
J gene: TRBJ1-2; V gene: TRBV25-1; clone size: few; D gene: -; CDR3 DNA: TGTGCCAGCAGTGAATTTGGAGGAAACTATGGCTACACCTTC; CDR3 protein: CASSEFGGNYGYTF
J gene: TRBJ2-3; V gene: TRBV29-1; clone size: -; D gene: -; CDR3 DNA: TGCAGCGGACGGGACGGAGATACGCAGTATTTT; CDR3 protein: CSGRDGDTQYF
J gene: TRBJ1-6; V gene: TRBV7-9; clone size: once; D gene: -; CDR3 DNA: TGTGCCAGCAGCCGCGTTTTTAATTCACCCCTCCACTTT; CDR3 protein: CASSRVFNSPLHF
J gene: TRBJ2-3; V gene: TRBV5-6; clone size: -; D gene: -; CDR3 DNA: TGTGCCAGCAGCTTGTTGGGGGAGTTGAACACAGATACGCAGTATTTT; CDR3 protein: CASSLLGELNTDTQYF
J gene: TRBJ1-4; V gene: TRBV28; clone size: -; D gene: -; CDR3 DNA: TGTGCCAGCAGCCGCTCCGGACGCACTAATGAAAAACTGTTTTTT; CDR3 protein: CASSRSGRTNEKLFF
J gene: TRBJ2-4; V gene: TRBV4-2; clone size: -; D gene: -; CDR3 DNA: TGTGCCAGCAGCCAAGATCAGCGGAACATTCAGTACTTC; CDR3 protein: CASSQDQRNIQYF
J gene: TRBJ2-7; V gene: TRBV20-1; clone size: -; D gene: -; CDR3 DNA: TGCAGTGCTAGTTTCACTCCAACCTACGAGCAGTACTTC; CDR3 protein: CSASFTPTYEQYF
J gene: TRBJ2-3; V gene: TRBV29-1; clone size: -; D gene: -; CDR3 DNA: TGCAGCGTTGAAGCGTCGAGTGTTGCGCAGTATTTT; CDR3 protein: CSVEASSVAQYF
J gene: TRBJ2-1; V gene: TRBV15; clone size: -; D gene: TRBD2; CDR3 DNA: TGTGCCACCAGCAGAGATGAGAGGGGGACTAGCGGACTCTTCAAGCAGTTCTTC; CDR3 protein: CATSRDERGTSGLFKQFF
J gene: TRBJ1-2; V gene: TRBV20-1; clone size: -; D gene: -; CDR3 DNA: TGCAGTGCTCGGGGCGACTATGGCTACACCTTC; CDR3 protein: CSARGDYGYTF
J gene: TRBJ2-1; V gene: TRBV4-2; clone size: -; D gene: TRBD2; CDR3 DNA: TGTGCCAGCGGCCTAGCGGGGCCTCTTAGGAAAAATGAGCAGTTCTTC; CDR3 protein: CASGLAGPLRKNEQFF
J gene: TRBJ2-5; V gene: TRBV7-2; clone size: -; D gene: TRBD1; CDR3 DNA: TGTGCCAGCAGCGTAGATGGGACAGGGGGCTGGGAGACCCAGTACTTC; CDR3 protein: CASSVDGTGGWETQYF
J gene: TRBJ1-1; V gene: TRBV3-1; clone size: -; D gene: -; CDR3 DNA: TGTGCCAGCAGCCAACTTCGGGGGACTGAAGCTTTCTTT; CDR3 protein: CASSQLRGTEAFF
J gene: TRBJ1-5; V gene: TRBV20-1; clone size: -; D gene: -; CDR3 DNA: TGCAGTGCCACGGAGGCCAGAGGCAGTAAGCCCCAGCATTTT; CDR3 protein: CSATEARGSKPQHF
J gene: TRBJ1-2; V gene: TRBV20-1; clone size: few; D gene: TRBD1; CDR3 DNA: TGCAGTGCTATGGGACAGGGCTATGGCTACACCTTC; CDR3 protein: CSAMGQGYGYTF
J gene: TRBJ1-4; V gene: TRBV28; clone size: -; D gene: -; CDR3 DNA: TGTGCCAGCAGCCTGGCAGGGAGTGAGGGTGAAAAACTGTTTTTT; CDR3 protein: CASSLAGSEGEKLFF
J gene: TRBJ2-3; V gene: TRBV3-1; clone size: -; D gene: -; CDR3 DNA: TGTGCCAGCAGCCAAGATTATGGGGATACAGATACGCAGTATTTT; CDR3 protein: CASSQDYGDTDTQYF
J gene: TRBJ2-7; V gene: TRBV9; clone size: -; D gene: TRBD2; CDR3 DNA: TGTGCCAGCAGCGGTGGACCTAGCGGTTCCTACGAGCAGTACTTC; CDR3 protein: CASSGGPSGSYEQYF
J gene: TRBJ2-3; V gene: TRBV29-1; clone size: few; D gene: -; CDR3 DNA: TGCAGCGTTGTGGTTATCGGTGATACGCAGTATTTT; CDR3 protein: CSVVVIGDTQYF
J gene: TRBJ2-5; V gene: TRBV4-1; clone size: few; D gene: -; CDR3 DNA: TGCGCCAGCAGCCAACAAACTCTCCAAGAGACCCAGTACTTC; CDR3 protein: CASSQQTLQETQYF
J gene: TRBJ2-5; V gene: TRBV7-6; clone size: many; D gene: -; CDR3 DNA: TGTGCCAGCAGTGCAGGAAGGGAGACCCAGTACTTC; CDR3 protein: CASSAGRETQYF